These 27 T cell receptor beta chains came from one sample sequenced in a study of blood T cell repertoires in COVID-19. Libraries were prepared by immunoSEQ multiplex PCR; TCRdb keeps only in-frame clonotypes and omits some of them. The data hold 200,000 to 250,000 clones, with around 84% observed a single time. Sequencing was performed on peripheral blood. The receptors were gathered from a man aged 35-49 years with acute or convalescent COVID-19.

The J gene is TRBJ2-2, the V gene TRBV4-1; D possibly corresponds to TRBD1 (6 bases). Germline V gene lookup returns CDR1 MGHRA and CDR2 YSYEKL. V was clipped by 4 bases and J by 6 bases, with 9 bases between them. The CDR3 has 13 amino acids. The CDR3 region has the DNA TGCGCCAGCAGCCGGACAGTTGCCGGGGAGCTGTTTTTT. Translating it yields CASSRTVAGELFF.

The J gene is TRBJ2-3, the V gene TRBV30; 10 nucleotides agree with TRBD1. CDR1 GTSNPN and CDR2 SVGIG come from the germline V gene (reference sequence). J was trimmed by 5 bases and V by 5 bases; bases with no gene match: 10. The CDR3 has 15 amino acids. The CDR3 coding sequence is TGTGCCTGGCGAGGGGACAGGGGAAGGGTAGATACGCAGTATTTT. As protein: CAWRGDRGRVDTQYF.

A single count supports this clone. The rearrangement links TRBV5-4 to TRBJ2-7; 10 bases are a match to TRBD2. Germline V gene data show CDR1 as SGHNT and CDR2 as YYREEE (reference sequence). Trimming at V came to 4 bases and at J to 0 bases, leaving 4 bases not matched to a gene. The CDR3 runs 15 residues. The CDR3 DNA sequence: TGTGCCAGCAGCCTGATAGCGGGGGGCTCCTACGAGCAGTACTTC. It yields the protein CASSLIAGGSYEQYF.

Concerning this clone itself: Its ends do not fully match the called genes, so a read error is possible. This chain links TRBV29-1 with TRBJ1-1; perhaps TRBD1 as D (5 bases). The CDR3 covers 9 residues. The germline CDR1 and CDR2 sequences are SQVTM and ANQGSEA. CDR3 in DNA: TGCAGCGTCGGGCGCGACGGACACTTT. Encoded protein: CSVGRDGHF.

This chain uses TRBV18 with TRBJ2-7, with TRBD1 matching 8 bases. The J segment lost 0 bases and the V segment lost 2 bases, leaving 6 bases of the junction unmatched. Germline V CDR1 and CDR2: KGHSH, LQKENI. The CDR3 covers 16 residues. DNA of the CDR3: TGTGCCAGCTCACCAACGACAGGGGCCGGCTCCTACGAGCAGTACTTC. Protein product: CASSPTTGAGSYEQYF.

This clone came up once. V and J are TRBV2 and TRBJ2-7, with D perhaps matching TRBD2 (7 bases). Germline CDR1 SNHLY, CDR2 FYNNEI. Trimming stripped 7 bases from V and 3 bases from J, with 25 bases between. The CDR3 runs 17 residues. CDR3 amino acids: CASTAGAQPLAVYEQYF. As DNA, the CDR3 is TGTGCCAGCACCGCGGGGGCCCAACCCCTCGCCGTCTACGAGCAGTACTTC.

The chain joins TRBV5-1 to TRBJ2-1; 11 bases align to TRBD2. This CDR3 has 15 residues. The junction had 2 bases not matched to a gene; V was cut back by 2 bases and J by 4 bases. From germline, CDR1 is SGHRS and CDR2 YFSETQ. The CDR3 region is CASSFGLAGYNEQFF. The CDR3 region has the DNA TGCGCCAGCAGCTTCGGACTAGCGGGTTACAATGAGCAGTTCTTC.

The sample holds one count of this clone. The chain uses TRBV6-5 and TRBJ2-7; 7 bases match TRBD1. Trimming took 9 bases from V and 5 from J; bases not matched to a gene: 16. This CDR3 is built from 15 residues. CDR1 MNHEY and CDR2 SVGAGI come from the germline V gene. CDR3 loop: CASSYRGYGVDEQYF. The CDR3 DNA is TGTGCCAGTTCGTACAGGGGATACGGCGTGGACGAGCAGTACTTC.

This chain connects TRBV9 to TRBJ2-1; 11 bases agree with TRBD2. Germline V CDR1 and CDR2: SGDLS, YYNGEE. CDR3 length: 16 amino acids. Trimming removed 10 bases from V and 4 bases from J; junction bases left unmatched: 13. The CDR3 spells CASSTPSGGLYNEQFF. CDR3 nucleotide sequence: TGTGCCTCCTCCACCCCTAGCGGGGGGCTTTACAATGAGCAGTTCTTC. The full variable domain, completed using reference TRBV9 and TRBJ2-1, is DSGVTQTPKHLITATGQRVTLRCSPRSGDLSVYWYQQSLDQGLQFLIQYYNGEERAKGNILERFSAQQFPDLHSELNLSSLELGDSALYFCASSTPSGGLYNEQFFGPGTRLTVL.

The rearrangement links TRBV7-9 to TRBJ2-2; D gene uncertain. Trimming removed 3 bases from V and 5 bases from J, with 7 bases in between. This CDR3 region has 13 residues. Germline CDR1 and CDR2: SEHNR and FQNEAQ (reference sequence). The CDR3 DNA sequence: TGTGCCAGCAGCTTGTACGGGACCGGGGAGCTGTTTTTT. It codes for CASSLYGTGELFF. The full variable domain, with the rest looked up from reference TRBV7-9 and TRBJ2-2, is DTGVSQNPRHKITKRGQNVTFRCDPISEHNRLYWYRQTLGQGPEFLTYFQNEAQLEKSRLLSDRFSAERPKGSFSTLEIQRTEQGDSAMYLCASSLYGTGELFFGEGSRLTVL.

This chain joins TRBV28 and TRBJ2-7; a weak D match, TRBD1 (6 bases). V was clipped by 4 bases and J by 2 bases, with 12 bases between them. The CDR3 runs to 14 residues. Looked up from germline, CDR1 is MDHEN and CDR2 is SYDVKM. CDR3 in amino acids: CASSWDTIPYEQYF. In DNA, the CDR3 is TGTGCCAGCAGTTGGGACACCATTCCCTACGAGCAGTACTTC.

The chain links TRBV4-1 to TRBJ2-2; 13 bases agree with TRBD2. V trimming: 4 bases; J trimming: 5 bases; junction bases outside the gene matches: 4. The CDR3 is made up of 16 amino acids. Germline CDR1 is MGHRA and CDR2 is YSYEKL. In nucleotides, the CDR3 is TGCGCCAGCAGCCCGGGACTAGCGGGGAGGACCGGGGAGCTGTTTTTT. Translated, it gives CASSPGLAGRTGELFF.

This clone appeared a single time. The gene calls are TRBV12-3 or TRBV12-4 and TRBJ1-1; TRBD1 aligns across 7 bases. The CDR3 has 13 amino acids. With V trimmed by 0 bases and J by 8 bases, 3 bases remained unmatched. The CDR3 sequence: CASSLARGGEAFF. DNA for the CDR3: TGTGCCAGCAGTTTAGCGCGAGGGGGCGAAGCTTTCTTT.

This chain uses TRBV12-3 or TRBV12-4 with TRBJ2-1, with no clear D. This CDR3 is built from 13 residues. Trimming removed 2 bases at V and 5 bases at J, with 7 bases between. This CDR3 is CASSLMAHNEQFF. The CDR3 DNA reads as TGTGCCAGCAGTTTAATGGCCCACAATGAGCAGTTCTTC.

The CDR3 loop reads CATSPGLISGANVLTF. CDR3 nucleotide sequence: TGTGCCACCAGCCCAGGATTAATATCTGGGGCCAACGTCCTGACTTTC. V gene TRBV15 combines with J gene TRBJ2-6; D not resolved. Trimming shortened V by 5 bases and J by 1 base, and 12 bases separated the two germline ends. CDR1 and CDR2 from the germline V gene are LNHNV and YYDKDF (reference sequence). The CDR3 consists of 16 residues.

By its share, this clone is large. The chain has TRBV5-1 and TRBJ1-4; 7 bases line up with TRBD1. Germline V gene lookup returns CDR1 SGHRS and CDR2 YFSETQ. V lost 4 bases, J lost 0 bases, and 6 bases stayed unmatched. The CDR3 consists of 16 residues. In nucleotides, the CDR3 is TGCGCCAGCAGCCCGGGACAGCTGGCAACTAATGAAAAACTGTTTTTT. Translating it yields CASSPGQLATNEKLFF. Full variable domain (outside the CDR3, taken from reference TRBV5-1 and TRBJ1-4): KAGVTQTPRYLIKTRGQQVTLSCSPISGHRSVSWYQQTPGQGLQFLFEYFSETQRNKGNFPGRFSGRQFSNSRSEMNVSTLELGDSALYLCASSPGQLATNEKLFFGSGTQLSVL.

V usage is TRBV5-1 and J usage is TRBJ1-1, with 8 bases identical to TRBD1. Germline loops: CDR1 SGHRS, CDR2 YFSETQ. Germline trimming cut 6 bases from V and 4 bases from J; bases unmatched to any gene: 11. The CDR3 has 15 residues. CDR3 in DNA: TGCGCCAGCACCAAGACCGGACAGGGAAGCACTGAAGCTTTCTTT. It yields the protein CASTKTGQGSTEAFF.

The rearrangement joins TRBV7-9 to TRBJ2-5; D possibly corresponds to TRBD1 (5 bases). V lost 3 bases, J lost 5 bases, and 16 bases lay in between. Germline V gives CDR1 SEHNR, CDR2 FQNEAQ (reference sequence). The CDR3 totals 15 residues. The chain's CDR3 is CASSFSPGMVETQYF. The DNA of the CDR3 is TGTGCCAGCAGCTTCTCCCCAGGGATGGTGGAGACCCAGTACTTC.

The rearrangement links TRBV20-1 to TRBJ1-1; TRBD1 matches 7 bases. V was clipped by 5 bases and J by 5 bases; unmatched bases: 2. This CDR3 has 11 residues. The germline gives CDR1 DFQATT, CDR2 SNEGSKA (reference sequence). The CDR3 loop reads CSALQGTEAFF. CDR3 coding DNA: TGCAGTGCTCTACAGGGGACTGAAGCTTTCTTT.

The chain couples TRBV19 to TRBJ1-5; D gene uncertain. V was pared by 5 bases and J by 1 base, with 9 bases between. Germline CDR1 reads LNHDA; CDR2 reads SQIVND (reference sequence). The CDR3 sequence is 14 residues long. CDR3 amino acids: CASSEQRSNQPQHF. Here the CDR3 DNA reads TGTGCCAGTAGTGAACAGAGAAGCAATCAGCCCCAGCATTTT.

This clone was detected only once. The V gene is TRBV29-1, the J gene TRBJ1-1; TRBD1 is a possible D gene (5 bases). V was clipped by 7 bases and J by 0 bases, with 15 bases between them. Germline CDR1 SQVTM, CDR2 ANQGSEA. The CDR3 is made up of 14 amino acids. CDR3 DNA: TGCAGCGAGCAGCCGGCAGGGATGAACACTGAAGCTTTCTTT. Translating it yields CSEQPAGMNTEAFF.

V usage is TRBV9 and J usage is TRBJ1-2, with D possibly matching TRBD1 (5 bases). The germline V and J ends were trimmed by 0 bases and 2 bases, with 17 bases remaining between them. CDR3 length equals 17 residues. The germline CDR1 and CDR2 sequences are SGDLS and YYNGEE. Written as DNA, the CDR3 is TGTGCCAGCAGCGTAGACTCCGGGGGTTGGGGGAACTATGGCTACACCTTC. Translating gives CASSVDSGGWGNYGYTF.

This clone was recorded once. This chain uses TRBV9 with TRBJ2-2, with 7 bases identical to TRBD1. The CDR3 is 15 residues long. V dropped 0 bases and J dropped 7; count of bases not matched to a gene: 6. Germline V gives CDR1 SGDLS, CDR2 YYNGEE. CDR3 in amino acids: CASSVDRGTGGELFF. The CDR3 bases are TGTGCCAGCAGCGTAGACAGGGGTACAGGCGGGGAGCTGTTTTTT. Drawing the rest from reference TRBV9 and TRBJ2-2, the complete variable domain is DSGVTQTPKHLITATGQRVTLRCSPRSGDLSVYWYQQSLDQGLQFLIQYYNGEERAKGNILERFSAQQFPDLHSELNLSSLELGDSALYFCASSVDRGTGGELFFGEGSRLTVL.

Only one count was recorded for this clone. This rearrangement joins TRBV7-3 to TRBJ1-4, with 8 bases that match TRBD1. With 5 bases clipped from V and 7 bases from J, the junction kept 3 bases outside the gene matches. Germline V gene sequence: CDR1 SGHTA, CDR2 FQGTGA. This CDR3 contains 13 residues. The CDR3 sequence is CASSPGTGEKLFF. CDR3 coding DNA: TGTGCCAGCAGCCCAGGGACAGGTGAAAAACTGTTTTTT.

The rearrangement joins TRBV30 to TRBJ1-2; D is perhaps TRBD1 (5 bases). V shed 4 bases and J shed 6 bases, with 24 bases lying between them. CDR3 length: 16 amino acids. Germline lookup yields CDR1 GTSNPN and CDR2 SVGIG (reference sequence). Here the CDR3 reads CAWIQVTLGMGHGYTF. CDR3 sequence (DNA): TGTGCCTGGATTCAGGTCACCCTGGGGATGGGGCATGGCTACACCTTC.

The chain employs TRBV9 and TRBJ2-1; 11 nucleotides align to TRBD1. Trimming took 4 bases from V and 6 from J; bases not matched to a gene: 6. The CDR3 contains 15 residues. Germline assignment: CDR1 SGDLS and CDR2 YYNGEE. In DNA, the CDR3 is TGTGCCAGCAGCATAGGACAGGGGGCCCTCAATGAGCAGTTCTTC. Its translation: CASSIGQGALNEQFF.

CDR3: CASGGQGLGQPQHF. CDR3 DNA: TGTGCCAGCGGGGGACAGGGCTTGGGTCAGCCCCAGCATTTT. This chain uses TRBV28 with TRBJ1-5; 9 bases align to TRBD1. The V and J ends lost 8 bases and 6 bases, in that order; junction bases with no gene match: 8. CDR1 is MDHEN, CDR2 SYDVKM, per germline. This CDR3 region has 14 residues.